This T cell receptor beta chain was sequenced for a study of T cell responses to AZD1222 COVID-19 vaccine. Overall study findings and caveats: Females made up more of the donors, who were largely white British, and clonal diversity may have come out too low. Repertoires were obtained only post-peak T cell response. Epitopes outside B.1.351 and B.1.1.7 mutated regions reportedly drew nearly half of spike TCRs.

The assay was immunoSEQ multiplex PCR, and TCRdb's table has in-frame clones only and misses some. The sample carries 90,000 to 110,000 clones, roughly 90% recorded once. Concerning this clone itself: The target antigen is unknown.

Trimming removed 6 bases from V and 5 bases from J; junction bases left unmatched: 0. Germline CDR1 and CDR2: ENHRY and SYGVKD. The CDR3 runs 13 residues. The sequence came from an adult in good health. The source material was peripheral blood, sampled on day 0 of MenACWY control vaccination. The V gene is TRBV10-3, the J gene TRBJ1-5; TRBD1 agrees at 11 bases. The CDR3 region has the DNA TGTGCCATCAGGGGACAGGGGGATCAGCCCCAGCATTTT. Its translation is CAIRGQGDQPQHF.